One and the same sample provided the 7 T cell receptor beta chains below, sequenced in a study of identical twins. Via MiXCR, TCRdb re-called the 5' RACE reads, giving one row per CDR3 protein. This repertoire shows 1.5 million or so distinct CDR3 sequences, 25% to 35% found once; its top ten account for approximately 0.29%. Sample: cord blood. These receptors originate from a newborn girl in good health.

The CDR3 DNA is TGTGCCAGCAGCCCAGGGGGCGGAAACTACAATGAGCAGTTCTTC. It codes for CASSPGGGNYNEQFF. The V and J genes are TRBV4-2 and TRBJ2-1; 8 bases align to TRBD1. J lost 3 bases, V lost 4 bases, and 5 bases had no gene match. This CDR3 is 15 amino acids long. Germline V gene lookup returns CDR1 LGHNA and CDR2 YNFKEQ.

The CDR3 loop reads CASLGQGTFLQAFF. The CDR3 coding sequence is TGTGCCAGCCTAGGACAGGGTACTTTCTTACAAGCTTTCTTT. The rearrangement uses TRBV2 and TRBJ1-1; 8 bases match TRBD1. The CDR3 consists of 14 residues. V trimming: 8 bases; J trimming: 9 bases; junction bases outside the gene matches: 14. The germline V gene encodes CDR1 SNHLY and CDR2 FYNNEI. Using reference TRBV2 and TRBJ1-1 for the parts outside the CDR3, the full variable domain is EPEVTQTPSHQVTQMGQEVILRCVPISNHLYFYWYRQILGQKVEFLVSFYNNEISEKSEIFDDQFSVERPDGSNFTLKIRSTKLEDSAMYFCASLGQGTFLQAFFGQGTRLTVV.

This clonotype has just a few counts. The chain employs TRBV27 and TRBJ1-6, with TRBD1 identical over 7 bases. The CDR3 runs to 14 residues. Germline V gives CDR1 MNHEY, CDR2 SMNVEV (reference sequence). The V and J ends lost 5 bases and 7 bases, in that order; junction bases with no gene match: 5. The CDR3 spells CASSHTGDNSPLHF. CDR3 sequence (DNA): TGTGCCAGCAGTCATACAGGGGACAATTCACCCCTCCACTTT.

This clonotype was counted between two and nine times. The junction differs from germline at one of its ends, possibly a read error. This chain joins TRBV27 and TRBJ1-1; tentative D call: TRBD1 (5 bases). There are 14 residues in the CDR3. The V gene's germline CDR1 is MNHEY and CDR2 SMNVEV (reference sequence). The CDR3 protein is CASSWDFPNTEAFF. In DNA form, the CDR3 reads TGTGCCAGCAGTTGGGACTTCCCGAACACTGAGGCTTTCTTT.

The chain carries TRBV28 and TRBJ1-6; D might be TRBD1 (6 bases). Germline V CDR1 and CDR2: MDHEN, SYDVKM. V lost 1 base to trimming and J lost 7 bases, with 8 bases between them. The CDR3 contains 14 residues. CDR3 sequence reads: CASSLSGQNSPLHF. The DNA for the CDR3 is TGTGCCAGCAGTTTATCCGGACAGAATTCACCCCTCCACTTT.

The chain employs TRBV27 and TRBJ2-5, with TRBD2 identical over 15 bases. V shed 1 base and J 11 bases; nucleotides not matched to a gene: 11. This CDR3 spans 17 amino acids. Germline assignment: CDR1 MNHEY and CDR2 SMNVEV (reference sequence). CDR3 in DNA: TGTGCCAGCAGTTTATGGACTAGCGGGAGGGCCTACAATGAGCAGTACTTC. This translates into CASSLWTSGRAYNEQYF.

The chain employs TRBV2 and TRBJ2-2; the match to TRBD2 covers 14 bases. With 6 bases clipped from V and 4 bases from J, the junction kept 13 bases outside the gene matches. The CDR3 has 19 amino acids. CDR1 is SNHLY and CDR2 is FYNNEI in the germline V gene. The CDR3 sequence is CASSVTSGRAKRGTGELFF. In nucleotides, the CDR3 is TGTGCCAGCAGCGTGACTAGCGGGAGGGCCAAGAGGGGCACCGGGGAGCTGTTTTTT. The variable domain in full, completed from reference TRBV2 and TRBJ2-2, reads EPEVTQTPSHQVTQMGQEVILRCVPISNHLYFYWYRQILGQKVEFLVSFYNNEISEKSEIFDDQFSVERPDGSNFTLKIRSTKLEDSAMYFCASSVTSGRAKRGTGELFFGEGSRLTVL.